The present T cell receptor beta chain was sequenced within a study of blood T cells in healthy people across ages. The CDR3 contains 14 residues. The germline V gene encodes CDR1 SGHTA and CDR2 FQGNSA. After removal of 6 bases from V and 4 bases from J, the junction contained 8 bases not matched to a gene. A second PCR, run for about 6 to 11 cycles, used a sample-barcoded 5' primer plus a J-beta primer mix. TCRdb processed the 5' RACE reads anew with MiXCR; each CDR3 protein has one entry. The sample shows 980,000 or so distinct CDR3 sequences, around 48% of them seen only once. This clonotype has just a few counts.

This clonotype was obtained from a young man in good health. Sequences were obtained from blood. The chain combines TRBV7-2 with TRBJ2-7; 8 positions agree with TRBD1. DNA of the CDR3: TGTGCCAGCAGTTGGACAGGGATCGAGTACGAGCAGTACTTC. It yields the protein CASSWTGIEYEQYF.